Following are 28 T cell receptor beta chains from one sample sequenced in a study of OX40 agonist ivuxolimab in advanced cancers. The library was produced with the immunoSEQ multiplex PCR assay. In TCRdb, the immuneACCESS table is reduced to in-frame sequences with V and J assigned. These tables do not hold every clone; where another copy was compared, an unresolved V gene accounts for under half, and the others remain unexplained. The sample table holds about 63,000 clones, of which 80% to 90% were seen once. The top ten clones comprise approximately 0.8% of the sample. The sample consisted of CD4+ or CD8+ T cells sorted from blood, taken in a trial of the OX40 agonist ivuxolimab. The receptors come from an adult with an advanced solid tumor such as melanoma, head and neck, liver or kidney cancer.

The V call is TRBV5-1, the J call TRBJ2-7; perhaps TRBD1 as D (5 bases). In germline, CDR1 is SGHRS, CDR2 YFSETQ. Trimming removed 0 bases from V and 0 bases from J, with 7 bases in between. The CDR3 loop spans 14 amino acids. The CDR3 loop reads CASSLDRSSYEQYF. The DNA of the CDR3 is TGCGCCAGCAGCTTGGACAGGAGCTCCTACGAGCAGTACTTC.

The V and J genes are TRBV11-1 and TRBJ2-7; either TRBD1 or TRBD2 may supply D (5 bases each). The CDR3 has 15 residues. Germline V lookup: CDR1 SGHAT, CDR2 FQDESV (reference sequence). The V and J ends lost 0 bases and 4 bases respectively, with 13 bases between them. CDR3 bases: TGTGCCAGCAGCTTAGCAGGGGCCCGGACTTACGAGCAGTACTTC. Protein sequence: CASSLAGARTYEQYF. The full variable domain, completed using reference TRBV11-1 and TRBJ2-7, is EAEVAQSPRYKITEKSQAVAFWCDPISGHATLYWYRQILGQGPELLVQFQDESVVDDSQLPKDRFSAERLKGVDSTLKIQPAELGDSAMYLCASSLAGARTYEQYFGPGTRLTVT.

This chain uses TRBV5-5 with TRBJ2-5; no clear D gene. The V end was cut by 4 bases, the J end by 9 bases, with 16 bases between. Germline V gene sequence: CDR1 SGHKS, CDR2 YYEKEE (reference sequence). This CDR3 region has 13 residues. The CDR3: CASSPGSGWAQYF. The CDR3 bases are TGTGCCAGCAGCCCGGGTTCCGGCTGGGCCCAGTACTTC.

This chain links TRBV6-5 with TRBJ2-7; TRBD2 matches 7 bases. The J segment lost 2 bases and the V segment lost 0 bases, leaving 7 bases of the junction unmatched. The CDR3 has 16 residues. Germline CDR1 reads MNHEY; CDR2 reads SVGAGI. The CDR3 sequence: CASSYSSREYTYEQYF. For the CDR3, the DNA is TGTGCCAGCAGTTACTCATCGCGGGAGTATACCTACGAGCAGTACTTC.

This clone is medium-sized (0.01 to 0.1%) within its sample. The chain employs TRBV6-5 and TRBJ1-2, with 10 nucleotides matching TRBD1. J lost 7 bases, V lost 6 bases, and 8 bases had no gene match. The CDR3 extends over 14 amino acids. Germline V CDR1 and CDR2: MNHEY, SVGAGI. This CDR3 is CASRRPGQGSGYTF. The CDR3 DNA sequence: TGTGCCAGCAGGAGACCGGGACAGGGGAGTGGCTACACCTTC.

In its sample, this clone was seen once. V gene TRBV7-3 combines with J gene TRBJ2-2; the D gene is possibly TRBD2 (5 bases). The V end lost 3 bases, the J end lost 6 bases, and 11 bases lay between the germline ends. The CDR3 is 14 residues long. Germline lookup yields CDR1 SGHTA and CDR2 FQGTGA. In DNA, the CDR3 is TGTGCCAGCAGCTTCGGGCTAGCCGCCGGGGAGCTGTTTTTT. Translating gives CASSFGLAAGELFF. The full variable domain, in which reference TRBV7-3 and TRBJ2-2 provide the parts outside the CDR3, is GAGVSQTPSNKVTEKGKYVELRCDPISGHTALYWYRQSLGQGPEFLIYFQGTGAADDSGLPNDRFFAVRPEGSVSTLKIQRTERGDSAVYLCASSFGLAAGELFFGEGSRLTVL.

The genes are TRBV5-1 and TRBJ2-5; 12 bases are shared with TRBD2. Germline V gene lookup returns CDR1 SGHRS and CDR2 YFSETQ. The CDR3 consists of 17 residues. With 1 base clipped from V and 2 bases from J, the junction kept 6 bases outside the gene matches. As DNA, the CDR3 is TGCGCCAGCAGCTTGCCAAAGACTAGCGGGGGACAAGAGACCCAGTACTTC. This sequence encodes CASSLPKTSGGQETQYF.

V is TRBV2 and J is TRBJ1-2; tentatively, D is TRBD1 (5 bases). The CDR3 loop spans 14 amino acids. CDR1 SNHLY and CDR2 FYNNEI come from the germline V gene. V lost 6 bases, J lost 4 bases, and 15 bases lay in between. The CDR3 DNA sequence: TGTGCCAGCAGCGGGCAATTGGGACCCTATGGCTACACCTTC. Its translation is CASSGQLGPYGYTF.

V gene TRBV2 combines with J gene TRBJ1-2; D possibly corresponds to TRBD1 (5 bases). V dropped 2 bases and J dropped 6 bases, with 16 bases sitting between them. The V gene's germline CDR1 is SNHLY and CDR2 FYNNEI. The CDR3 sequence is 15 residues long. CDR3 sequence: CASSELPLGGDGYTF. The CDR3 DNA sequence: TGTGCCAGCAGTGAACTACCCCTGGGGGGAGATGGCTACACCTTC.

The V and J genes are TRBV18 and TRBJ2-3, with a weak D call TRBD2 (6 bases). Trimming took 5 bases from V and 3 from J, leaving 12 bases between them. CDR1 is KGHSH, CDR2 LQKENI, per germline. The CDR3 contains 14 residues. This CDR3 reads CASSVGSGTDTQYF. For the CDR3, the DNA is TGTGCCAGCTCAGTCGGGAGTGGGACAGATACGCAGTATTTT.

This clone occurred a few times. The rearrangement joins TRBV29-1 to TRBJ2-5; 10 bases fit TRBD2. Germline-derived CDR1 and CDR2 are SQVTM and ANQGSEA. The CDR3 contains 13 residues. The junction had 4 bases not matched to a gene; V was cut back by 3 bases and J by 6 bases. Here the CDR3 reads CSVEASGSQTQYF. Here the CDR3 DNA reads TGCAGCGTTGAGGCTAGCGGGAGTCAGACCCAGTACTTC.

V is TRBV7-2 and J is TRBJ1-6; D is unresolved. The CDR3 loop spans 15 amino acids. Trimming removed 5 bases from V and 6 bases from J, with 14 bases in between. Per the germline V gene, CDR1 is SGHTA and CDR2 is FQGNSA. CDR3 sequence (DNA): TGTGCCAGCAGCCCTGCTGGGCCGGGTAATTCACCCCTCCACTTT. It translates to CASSPAGPGNSPLHF.

The gene calls are TRBV13 and TRBJ2-3, with 9 bases identical to TRBD2. V gave up 3 bases and J gave up 3 bases; unmatched junction bases: 7. The CDR3 sequence is 16 residues long. CDR1 and CDR2 from the germline V gene are PRHDT and FYEKMQ (reference sequence). The CDR3 bases are TGTGCCAGCAGCTTTATAGCGGGAGCGACGACAGATACGCAGTATTTT. Its translation: CASSFIAGATTDTQYF.

The chain carries TRBV7-2 and TRBJ2-1, with 10 bases fitting TRBD1. In germline, CDR1 is SGHTA, CDR2 FQGNSA. J was trimmed by 12 bases and V by 7 bases; bases with no gene match: 18. There are 16 residues in the CDR3. CDR3 nucleotides: TGTGCCAGCAACCACCCGTGGGACAGGGGTGCTCGGGGGCAGTTCTTC. It is translated as CASNHPWDRGARGQFF. Together with reference TRBV7-2 and TRBJ2-1, the CDR3 gives the full variable domain: GAGVSQSPSNKVTEKGKDVELRCDPISGHTALYWYRQSLGQGLEFLIYFQGNSAPDKSGLPSDRFSAERTGGSVSTLTIQRTQQEDSAVYLCASNHPWDRGARGQFFGPGTRLTVL.

A remark on this clone: A junction end diverges from the germline sequence, so it may reflect a read error. This sequence joins TRBV7-7 and TRBJ2-3; 9 positions match TRBD1. The CDR3 length is 15 residues. Germline V gives CDR1 SSHAT, CDR2 FNYEAQ (reference sequence). CDR3 residues: CASSLDRGTSDTQYF. CDR3 bases: TGTGCTAGCAGCCTGGACAGGGGAACCTCAGATACGCAGTATTTT.

This chain links TRBV6-1 with TRBJ1-1, with D possibly matching TRBD1 (6 bases). Trimming pared 7 bases from V and 4 bases from J, leaving 13 bases between. The CDR3 contains 13 residues. Germline CDR1 and CDR2: MNHNS and SASEGT. CDR3: CASKLGQPTEAFF. The CDR3 nucleotides read TGTGCCAGCAAGCTTGGACAGCCCACTGAAGCTTTCTTT.

CDR3 in DNA: TGCAGCGTTCTCTGGGGACTAGCGGGAGAGGGTGACCCGGAGACCCAGTACTTC. It is translated as CSVLWGLAGEGDPETQYF. The chain employs TRBV29-1 and TRBJ2-5; 14 bases agree with TRBD2. This CDR3 comprises 18 residues. The J segment lost 5 bases and the V segment lost 5 bases, leaving 16 bases of the junction unmatched. From germline, CDR1 is SQVTM and CDR2 ANQGSEA. Full variable domain (remainder filled in from reference TRBV29-1 and TRBJ2-5): SAVISQKPSRDICQRGTSLTIQCQVDSQVTMMFWYRQQPGQSLTLIATANQGSEATYESGFVIDKFPISRPNLTFSTLTVSNMSPEDSSIYLCSVLWGLAGEGDPETQYFGPGTRLLVL.

The chain recombines TRBV6-1 with TRBJ2-7; TRBD1 matches 10 bases. The CDR3 covers 15 residues. The J segment lost 1 base and the V segment lost 8 bases, leaving 8 bases of the junction unmatched. Per the germline V gene, CDR1 is MNHNS and CDR2 is SASEGT. This CDR3 reads CASGGTGAKSYEQYF. The CDR3 coding sequence is TGTGCCAGCGGGGGGACAGGGGCTAAATCCTACGAGCAGTACTTC.

This chain uses TRBV7-3 with TRBJ1-3; D might be TRBD1 (5 bases). CDR1 SGHTA and CDR2 FQGTGA come from the germline V gene. With 5 bases removed from V and 2 bases from J, the gap between germline ends came to 13 bases. The CDR3 spans 15 residues. The CDR3 bases are TGTGCCAGCAGCATCCGGGACGGAACTGGAAACACCATATATTTT. Protein: CASSIRDGTGNTIYF.

This clone was observed once. The J gene is TRBJ2-7, the V gene TRBV10-3, with D hard to call. In germline, CDR1 is ENHRY, CDR2 SYGVKD. V gave up 3 bases and J gave up 7 bases, with 10 bases separating them. CDR3 length: 12 amino acids. CDR3 sequence: CAISEGPPEQYF. Written as DNA, the CDR3 is TGTGCCATCAGTGAAGGACCCCCAGAGCAGTACTTC.

In this sample, this clone turned up once. Here the CDR3 reads CASRLTGTSGDEQYF. The CDR3 DNA reads as TGTGCCAGTAGACTTACCGGGACTAGCGGAGACGAGCAGTACTTC. V gene TRBV19 combines with J gene TRBJ2-7, with 11 positions matching TRBD2. Germline lookup yields CDR1 LNHDA and CDR2 SQIVND (reference sequence). V shed 6 bases, J shed 5 bases, and the junction held 9 bases outside the gene matches. This CDR3 is built from 15 residues.

V is TRBV15 and J is TRBJ1-2; a possible D gene is TRBD1 (5 bases). The germline V gene encodes CDR1 LNHNV and CDR2 YYDKDF (reference sequence). The V end lost 3 bases, the J end lost 0 bases, and 14 bases lay between the germline ends. The CDR3 spans 16 residues. CDR3 amino acids: CATSRAGTATNYGYTF. The CDR3 nucleotides are TGTGCCACCAGCAGGGCAGGGACGGCTACTAACTATGGCTACACCTTC.

V and J are TRBV28 and TRBJ1-1, with D unclear. Germline assignment: CDR1 MDHEN and CDR2 SYDVKM. The V end lost 8 bases, the J end lost 1 base, and 8 bases lay between the germline ends. CDR3 length equals 12 residues. The CDR3 region is CASYKRNTEAFF. CDR3 in DNA: TGTGCCAGCTACAAGAGGAACACTGAAGCTTTCTTT.

The V call is TRBV23-1, the J call TRBJ2-7; D is ambiguous. TRBV23-1 is an ORF for which the function is uncertain. Trimming removed 4 bases at V and 5 bases at J, with 15 bases between. The CDR3 contains 14 residues. The CDR3 coding sequence is TGCGCCAGCAGTCGAGCAAGGGCCGCCCACGAGCAGTACTTC. This encodes CASSRARAAHEQYF.

V and J are TRBV7-8 and TRBJ2-2; D is uncertain. In germline, CDR1 is SGHVS, CDR2 FQNEAQ. Trimming cost V 3 bases and J 4 bases, with 9 bases left between them. This CDR3 comprises 14 residues. DNA of the CDR3: TGTGCCAGCAGCTTTCTAGGGATCACCGGGGAGCTGTTTTTT. Its protein product is CASSFLGITGELFF.

The V gene is TRBV15, the J gene TRBJ2-3; unclear D gene. Germline values: CDR1 LNHNV, CDR2 YYDKDF (reference sequence). Trimming removed 5 bases at V and 0 bases at J, with 9 bases between. The CDR3 has 14 residues. The CDR3 spells CATSETPSTDTQYF. CDR3 sequence (DNA): TGTGCCACCAGCGAGACACCCAGCACAGATACGCAGTATTTT.

V gene TRBV19 combines with J gene TRBJ1-2; D is perhaps TRBD1 (6 bases). The CDR3 runs to 13 residues. The germline V and J ends were trimmed by 4 bases and 4 bases, with 10 bases remaining between them. CDR1 and CDR2 from the germline V gene are LNHDA and SQIVND (reference sequence). The DNA for the CDR3 is TGTGCCAGTAGTAACAGAGGGGGCTATGGCTACACCTTC. Protein product: CASSNRGGYGYTF. Looking up the rest from reference TRBV19 and TRBJ1-2 gives the full variable domain: DGGITQSPKYLFRKEGQNVTLSCEQNLNHDAMYWYRQDPGQGLRLIYYSQIVNDFQKGDIAEGYSVSREKKESFPLTVTSAQKNPTAFYLCASSNRGGYGYTFGSGTRLTVV.

The V call is TRBV7-8, the J call TRBJ2-5; 11 bases are shared with TRBD2. Looked up from germline, CDR1 is SGHVS and CDR2 is FQNEAQ. CDR3 size: 16 residues. Trimming at V came to 0 bases and at J to 5 bases, leaving 5 bases not matched to a gene. CDR3 in amino acids: CASSLAVAGGRETQYF. CDR3 DNA sequence: TGTGCCAGCAGCTTAGCGGTAGCGGGAGGGAGGGAGACCCAGTACTTC. Full variable domain (missing parts from reference TRBV7-8 and TRBJ2-5): GAGVSQSPRYKVAKRGQDVALRCDPISGHVSLFWYQQALGQGPEFLTYFQNEAQLDKSGLPSDRFFAERPEGSVSTLKIQRTQQEDSAVYLCASSLAVAGGRETQYFGPGTRLLVL.